This passage covers 24 T cell receptor beta chains from one sample sequenced in a study of vaccination and CD4 T cells after COVID-19. Time point described: late sampling 161 to 241 days after vaccination in three convalescent patients. Sample treatment: approximately nine-day PBMC culture with coronavirus spike peptide pools or control peptides (ViraFEST assay). Their specific antigens are unknown. Once obtained from cultured CD4+ T cells, the DNA was sequenced using the Oncomine TCR Beta short-read assay. TCRdb redid the calling of the PCR reads with MiXCR, one entry per CDR3 protein. The table includes fewer than 30,000 distinct CDR3 sequences, 28% detected once. Source: CD4+ T cells from blood, cultured in vitro, taken about 7 months after SARS-CoV-2 vaccination. These receptors were taken from a human donor who had recovered from COVID-19.

This clonotype was counted between two and nine times. The rearrangement uses TRBV7-2 and TRBJ2-3; a possible D gene is TRBD2 (6 bases). The CDR3 is 15 residues long. CDR1 and CDR2 (germline): SGHTA, FQGNSA. Trimming shortened V by 0 bases and J by 5 bases, and 12 bases separated the two germline ends. The CDR3 loop is CASSLARVGRDTQYF. In nucleotides, the CDR3 is TGTGCCAGCAGCTTAGCGAGGGTCGGGAGAGATACGCAGTATTTT.

The table lists this clonotype with a few counts. The chain links TRBV27 to TRBJ2-7, with TRBD2 identical over 8 bases. Trimming took 4 bases from V and 2 from J; bases not matched to a gene: 10. Germline CDR1 and CDR2: MNHEY and SMNVEV (reference sequence). The CDR3 sequence is 16 residues long. CDR3: CASSSYLAGTTYEQYF. The CDR3 nucleotides are TGTGCCAGCAGTTCGTATCTAGCGGGCACGACCTACGAGCAGTACTTC.

The chain recombines TRBV6-1 with TRBJ1-2; D is unclear. The CDR3 loop spans 14 amino acids. V lost 6 bases to trimming and J lost 7 bases, with 18 bases between them. CDR1 MNHNS and CDR2 SASEGT come from the germline V gene. The CDR3 is CASRRPQATGGYTF. CDR3 in DNA: TGTGCCAGCAGGCGGCCTCAAGCCACGGGTGGCTACACCTTC.

This chain joins TRBV30 and TRBJ2-5, with D hard to call. Trimming removed 5 bases from V and 5 bases from J, with 15 bases in between. The CDR3 runs 13 residues. CDR1 GTSNPN and CDR2 SVGIG come from the germline V gene (reference sequence). The CDR3, as DNA: TGTGCCTGGCTGGGTTCGAAGTCGGAGACCCAGTACTTC. It translates to CAWLGSKSETQYF.

The chain's CDR3 is CASSIGRAYEQYF. CDR3 nucleotides: TGTGCCAGTAGTATCGGGAGAGCCTACGAGCAGTACTTC. The gene calls are TRBV19 and TRBJ2-7; D might be TRBD2 (6 bases). The CDR3 contains 13 residues. The germline V gene has CDR1 LNHDA and CDR2 SQIVND (reference sequence). Trimming stripped 3 bases from V and 2 bases from J, with 8 bases between.

This clonotype was counted a few times. The V gene is TRBV7-2, the J gene TRBJ2-3; D call uncertain. The germline gives CDR1 SGHTA, CDR2 FQGNSA. The CDR3 totals 11 residues. V was clipped by 4 bases and J by 14 bases, with 13 bases between them. CDR3 region: CASSSTALAYF. The CDR3 bases are TGTGCCAGCAGCTCAACCGCCTTGGCGTATTTT. Based on the CDR3 plus reference TRBV7-2 and TRBJ2-3, the full variable domain is GAGVSQSPSNKVTEKGKDVELRCDPISGHTALYWYRQSLGQGLEFLIYFQGNSAPDKSGLPSDRFSAERTGGSVSTLTIQRTQQEDSAVYLCASSSTALAYFGPGTRLTVL.

This clonotype was observed a handful of times. This chain connects TRBV7-9 to TRBJ2-7; 8 bases are a match to TRBD2. The CDR3 length is 16 residues. V gave up 5 bases and J gave up 2 bases; unmatched junction bases: 11. Germline-derived CDR1 and CDR2 are SEHNR and FQNEAQ (reference sequence). The CDR3 region has the DNA TGTGCCAGCAGCCTAAATAGCGGGACATCTCCCTACGAGCAGTACTTC. This translates into CASSLNSGTSPYEQYF.

The rearrangement links TRBV7-8 to TRBJ2-1; D not certain. V gave up 1 base and J gave up 1 base, with 5 bases separating them. CDR3 length equals 14 residues. CDR1 and CDR2 from the germline V gene are SGHVS and FQNEAQ. The CDR3 DNA is TGTGCCAGCAGCTTAGAGAAATCCTACAATGAGCAGTTCTTC. Encoded protein: CASSLEKSYNEQFF.

J is TRBJ1-5 and V is TRBV10-3; a weak D match, TRBD1 (6 bases). The germline CDR1 and CDR2 sequences are ENHRY and SYGVKD. The V end lost 3 bases, the J end lost 4 bases, and 10 bases lay between the germline ends. The CDR3 is 14 amino acids. CDR3 sequence: CAISDGGGNQPQHF. CDR3 nucleotides: TGTGCCATCAGTGATGGGGGCGGGAATCAGCCCCAGCATTTT.

The chain has TRBV19 and TRBJ2-5; 13 bases match TRBD2. V trimming: 2 bases; J trimming: 5 bases; junction bases outside the gene matches: 5. The CDR3 has 16 amino acids. Germline CDR1 and CDR2: LNHDA and SQIVND (reference sequence). This chain's CDR3 is CASSITTSGRRETQYF. CDR3 DNA: TGTGCCAGTAGTATAACGACTAGCGGGAGGCGGGAGACCCAGTACTTC.

This clonotype appeared a few times. The V and J genes are TRBV24-1 and TRBJ1-2; D is perhaps TRBD1 (6 bases). The CDR3 loop spans 14 amino acids. The V end was cut by 3 bases, the J end by 4 bases, with 11 bases between. Germline V gives CDR1 KGHDR, CDR2 SFDVKD. CDR3 residues: CATSDTGTSYGYTF. CDR3 sequence (DNA): TGTGCCACCAGTGATACTGGGACAAGCTATGGCTACACCTTC.

The rearrangement uses TRBV20-1 and TRBJ2-2; 9 nucleotides match TRBD1. V gave up 0 bases and J gave up 4 bases; unmatched junction bases: 6. From germline, CDR1 is DFQATT and CDR2 SNEGSKA (reference sequence). CDR3 length: 16 residues. The CDR3 is CSAREPGQGSTGELFF. DNA of the CDR3: TGCAGTGCTAGAGAGCCTGGACAGGGGAGCACCGGGGAGCTGTTTTTT.

This clonotype was observed a handful of times. The rearrangement joins TRBV11-1 to TRBJ1-5, with 7 bases that match TRBD1. Losses at the gene ends were 2 bases for V and 0 bases for J; bases not matched to a gene: 10. The CDR3 is 18 amino acids. In germline, CDR1 is SGHAT, CDR2 FQDESV (reference sequence). CDR3 nucleotides: TGTGCCAGCAGCTTACCCCCCGACAGGGTAGGTAGCAATCAGCCCCAGCATTTT. Translated, it gives CASSLPPDRVGSNQPQHF. The whole variable domain, remainder taken from reference TRBV11-1 and TRBJ1-5, is EAEVAQSPRYKITEKSQAVAFWCDPISGHATLYWYRQILGQGPELLVQFQDESVVDDSQLPKDRFSAERLKGVDSTLKIQPAELGDSAMYLCASSLPPDRVGSNQPQHFGDGTRLSIL.

J is TRBJ2-1 and V is TRBV24-1, with 9 bases aligning to TRBD1. This CDR3 spans 16 amino acids. Germline CDR1 reads KGHDR; CDR2 reads SFDVKD. Trimming at V came to 0 bases and at J to 6 bases, leaving 5 bases not matched to a gene. CDR3 sequence: CATSDLWDRDRNEQFF. The DNA for the CDR3 is TGTGCCACCAGTGATTTGTGGGACAGGGATCGCAATGAGCAGTTCTTC.

This chain uses TRBV28 with TRBJ2-2; D might be TRBD1 or TRBD2, each matching 6 bases. V was pared by 6 bases and J by 4 bases, with 12 bases between. Germline lookup yields CDR1 MDHEN and CDR2 SYDVKM. CDR3 length: 14 residues. The CDR3 bases are TGTGCCAGCAGGTTCCCGGGGGCCACCGGGGAGCTGTTTTTT. Amino acid sequence: CASRFPGATGELFF.

Points on this clonotype: An end of the junction does not agree with germline; a read error may underlie this. V is TRBV7-7 and J is TRBJ2-3, with D possibly TRBD1 on 6 matching bases. The CDR3 sequence is 15 residues long. Germline V lookup: CDR1 SSHAT, CDR2 FNYEAQ (reference sequence). The CDR3 DNA is TGTGCTAGCAGCTTGGGGGCCTCCTTCACAGATACGCAGTATTTT. It yields the protein CASSLGASFTDTQYF. Combining the CDR3 with reference TRBV7-7 and TRBJ2-3 gives the whole variable domain GAGVSQSPRYKVTKRGQDVTLRCDPISSHATLYWYQQALGQGPEFLTYFNYEAQPDKSGLPSDRFSAERPEGSISTLTIQRTEQRDSAMYRCASSLGASFTDTQYFGPGTRLTVL.

The V call is TRBV4-1, the J call TRBJ2-2; no reliable D call. With 1 base removed from V and 6 bases from J, the gap between germline ends came to 3 bases. This CDR3 is built from 12 residues. CDR1 and CDR2 (germline): MGHRA, YSYEKL. The CDR3: CASSQVAGELFF. CDR3 DNA: TGCGCCAGCAGCCAAGTCGCCGGGGAGCTGTTTTTT.

This chain connects TRBV20-1 to TRBJ2-3; D might be TRBD1 or TRBD2, each matching 5 bases. Trimming removed 1 base at V and 1 base at J, with 12 bases between. Germline V lookup: CDR1 DFQATT, CDR2 SNEGSKA (reference sequence). The CDR3 loop spans 15 amino acids. Written as DNA, the CDR3 is TGCAGTGCTAGAGTACCCGTGGGGGGCACAGATACGCAGTATTTT. Translating it yields CSARVPVGGTDTQYF.

The sample holds many counts of this clonotype. The chain joins TRBV20-1 to TRBJ1-2, with 8 positions matching TRBD1. The CDR3 contains 12 residues. With V trimmed by 7 bases and J by 0 bases, 1 base remained unmatched. CDR1 is DFQATT and CDR2 is SNEGSKA in the germline V gene (reference sequence). This CDR3 reads CSGDRTNYGYTF. In DNA form, the CDR3 reads TGCAGTGGGGACAGGACTAACTATGGCTACACCTTC.

V and J are TRBV20-1 and TRBJ2-7, with 7 nucleotides matching TRBD2. The CDR3 is 13 residues long. The V gene's germline CDR1 is DFQATT and CDR2 SNEGSKA (reference sequence). With 2 bases clipped from V and 3 bases from J, the junction kept 4 bases outside the gene matches. This chain's CDR3 is CSARPAGDYEQYF. The CDR3 DNA is TGCAGTGCTAGACCTGCGGGGGACTACGAGCAGTACTTC.

The V call is TRBV10-3, the J call TRBJ2-1; 12 positions agree with TRBD2. In germline, CDR1 is ENHRY, CDR2 SYGVKD. The CDR3 spans 12 residues. In DNA, the CDR3 is TGTGGGACTAGCGGGAAATACAATGAGCAGTTCTTC. Protein: CGTSGKYNEQFF.

V gene TRBV6-2 or TRBV6-3 combines with J gene TRBJ2-7; D is unclear. CDR1 MNHEY and CDR2 SVGEGT come from the germline V gene. Trimming removed 6 bases from V and 4 bases from J, with 4 bases in between. The CDR3 contains 10 residues. The CDR3 sequence: CASRGYEQYF. CDR3 DNA: TGTGCCAGCAGAGGATACGAGCAGTACTTC.

The chain combines TRBV18 with TRBJ1-2; D is undetermined. The germline V and J ends were trimmed by 3 bases and 3 bases, with 17 bases remaining between them. The CDR3 is 16 amino acids. CDR1 and CDR2 from the germline V gene are KGHSH and LQKENI. CDR3 DNA: TGTGCCAGCTCACCCCGTGGGATTAATACGGACTATGGCTACACCTTC. Protein product: CASSPRGINTDYGYTF.

This sequence joins TRBV28 and TRBJ2-7, with D perhaps TRBD1 or TRBD2 (5 bases each). V gave up 3 bases and J gave up 2 bases, with 11 bases separating them. This CDR3 has 14 amino acids. Germline CDR1 MDHEN, CDR2 SYDVKM. The CDR3: CASSFLRDPYEQYF. Here the CDR3 DNA reads TGTGCCAGCAGTTTTTTGAGGGACCCCTACGAGCAGTACTTC.